This TCR beta chain was identified in a study of control samples from healthy donors and cancer patients. With V trimmed by 1 base and J by 2 bases, 9 bases remained unmatched. Per the germline V gene, CDR1 is MGHRA and CDR2 is YSYEKL. The CDR3 sequence is 17 residues long. Produced via immunoSEQ multiplex PCR; TCRdb's table is partial and in-frame only. The sample lists about 150,000 clones, roughly 94% occurring once. The sequencing input was blood. This chain uses TRBV4-1 with TRBJ2-3, with TRBD1 matching over 7 bases. The TCR was taken from a woman between 35 and 50 years old in good health. CDR3 region: CASSQVFVGQNTDTQYF. CDR3 bases: TGCGCCAGCAGCCAAGTTTTTGTGGGACAGAACACAGATACGCAGTATTTT.